The 13 T cell receptor beta chains presented below share a single source sample, sequenced in a study of cytotoxic CD8 clonotypes in ibrutinib-treated CLL. Sequenced by immunoSEQ multiplex PCR; TCRdb stores in-frame clones only, minus some. This sample carries about 300,000 clones, roughly three quarters of them seen once, and the ten largest clones take about 5%. The specimen was PBMCs, collected at disease progression, from a patient treated with ibrutinib. These TCRs come from a human donor with chronic lymphocytic leukemia.

The CDR3, as DNA: TGTGCCAGCAGCAAAGTCATGGGTGACAAGAAGATAGAGACCCAGTACTTC. Its protein is CASSKVMGDKKIETQYF. The rearrangement links TRBV21-1 to TRBJ2-5; the D call in the table, TRBD1, was not verified against the DNA. TRBV21-1 is noted as a pseudogene. There are 17 residues in the CDR3.

The count of this clone is one. This chain uses TRBV14 with TRBJ2-5, with TRBD2 as a possible D gene (5 bases). Germline V gives CDR1 SGHDN, CDR2 FVKESK. This CDR3 contains 14 residues. Trimming shortened V by 2 bases and J by 4 bases, and 11 bases separated the two germline ends. CDR3 loop: CASSQIGAGETQYF. CDR3 nucleotides: TGTGCCAGCAGCCAAATCGGCGCGGGAGAGACCCAGTACTTC.

The J gene is TRBJ2-7, the V gene TRBV27; tentatively, D is TRBD1 or TRBD2 (6 bases each). The germline CDR1 and CDR2 sequences are MNHEY and SMNVEV (reference sequence). The V end was cut by 3 bases, the J end by 5 bases, with 17 bases between. This CDR3 spans 15 amino acids. CDR3: CASSLLGGPTDEQYF. The DNA for the CDR3 is TGTGCCAGCAGTTTGTTGGGGGGCCCAACGGACGAGCAGTACTTC.

The gene calls are TRBV20-1 and TRBJ1-1, with D hard to call. Trimming removed 3 bases from V and 11 bases from J, with 13 bases in between. Germline CDR1 reads DFQATT; CDR2 reads SNEGSKA (reference sequence). The CDR3 covers 11 residues. DNA of the CDR3: TGCAGTGCTAGTCTCCCGAATGGGGCTTTCTTT. Translating gives CSASLPNGAFF.

CDR3 in amino acids: CASSVATGEGYTF. CDR3 DNA: TGTGCCAGCAGCGTAGCTACGGGAGAGGGCTACACCTTC. The rearrangement links TRBV9 to TRBJ1-2; D is uncertain. The CDR3 extends over 13 amino acids. Germline V gene lookup returns CDR1 SGDLS and CDR2 YYNGEE. Trimming removed 0 bases from V and 8 bases from J, with 11 bases in between.

This chain joins TRBV7-8 and TRBJ1-1, with 10 positions matching TRBD1. The CDR3 runs to 14 residues. Looked up from germline, CDR1 is SGHVS and CDR2 is FQNEAQ. The CDR3 protein is CANAGRTGGTEAFF. CDR3 in DNA: TGTGCAAATGCCGGCCGGACAGGGGGCACTGAAGCTTTCTTT.

The CDR3 DNA reads as TGTGCCAGCAGCTTGGGACAGGGGTGGTACGAGCAGTACTTC. This sequence encodes CASSLGQGWYEQYF. The gene calls are TRBV5-6 and TRBJ2-7; TRBD1 aligns across 8 bases. V shed 0 bases, J shed 4 bases, and the junction held 3 bases outside the gene matches. The CDR3 is made up of 14 amino acids. Germline V lookup: CDR1 SGHDT, CDR2 YYEEEE.

V is TRBV4-1 and J is TRBJ1-5; 7 bases line up with TRBD1. CDR1 and CDR2 (germline): MGHRA, YSYEKL. The CDR3 totals 18 residues. V shed 1 base, J shed 4 bases, and the junction held 13 bases outside the gene matches. CDR3 region: CASSQGFPARGWNQPQHF. The CDR3 DNA sequence: TGCGCCAGCAGCCAAGGGTTCCCGGCCAGGGGGTGGAATCAGCCCCAGCATTTT.

This clone came up once. The chain is built from TRBV9 and TRBJ2-2; D ambiguous. The germline CDR1 and CDR2 sequences are SGDLS and YYNGEE. The germline V and J ends were trimmed by 6 bases and 7 bases, with 16 bases remaining between them. This CDR3 has 14 amino acids. The CDR3 region is CASKKSAIDGELFF. As DNA, the CDR3 is TGTGCCAGCAAGAAGTCGGCAATTGACGGGGAGCTGTTTTTT.

The rearrangement uses TRBV7-9 and TRBJ1-5, with D unresolved. The CDR3 is 12 amino acids. V was pared by 6 bases and J by 5 bases, with 8 bases between. Germline CDR1 reads SEHNR; CDR2 reads FQNEAQ (reference sequence). DNA for the CDR3: TGTGCCAGCAGTGGGAATCATCAGCCCCAGCATTTT. Translation: CASSGNHQPQHF.

Points on this clone: An end of the junction differs from the germline gene, which may be a read error. The gene calls are TRBV7-9 and TRBJ2-7, with 12 positions matching TRBD2. Germline CDR1 is SEHNR and CDR2 is FQNEAQ (reference sequence). This CDR3 spans 14 amino acids. The CDR3 bases are TGTGCCAGCACCTTAAGACTAGCGGGAGACGAGCAGTACTTC. This encodes CASTLRLAGDEQYF.

The chain uses TRBV7-3 and TRBJ2-1; 9 nucleotides agree with TRBD2. This CDR3 comprises 15 residues. The junction had 8 bases not matched to a gene; V was cut back by 5 bases and J by 6 bases. Germline loops: CDR1 SGHTA, CDR2 FQGTGA. The CDR3 is CASSLGTSSLNEQFF. The DNA for the CDR3 is TGTGCCAGCAGCCTTGGGACTAGCTCCCTCAATGAGCAGTTCTTC.

The chain uses TRBV5-4 and TRBJ1-1, with a possible D match to TRBD1 (5 bases). The CDR3 consists of 15 residues. CDR1 is SGHNT and CDR2 is YYREEE in the germline V gene (reference sequence). Deletions cut 2 bases from V and 1 base from J, with 12 bases between. CDR3 DNA: TGTGCCAGCAGCTTCCCGGGGCTAGGGAACACTGAAGCTTTCTTT. The encoded protein is CASSFPGLGNTEAFF.